This entry lists 8 T cell receptor beta chains sequenced from one sample in a study of cytomegalovirus exposure and HLA in healthy donors. The assay was immunoSEQ multiplex PCR, and TCRdb's table has in-frame clones only and misses some. The sample consists of 200,000 to 300,000 clones, roughly 84% of them appearing once. The sequenced sample consisted of PBMCs. The receptors come from a man aged 18 to 29 in good health and CMV-seropositive.

This chain links TRBV6-5 with TRBJ2-7; 11 nucleotides agree with TRBD2. This CDR3 is 15 amino acids long. Germline CDR1 and CDR2: MNHEY and SVGAGI. V lost 5 bases and J lost 7; bases outside the gene matches: 10. CDR3 nucleotide sequence: TGTGCCAGCAGTGCCCCCGGGACTAGCGGTTTAGAGCAGTACTTC. This encodes CASSAPGTSGLEQYF.

The chain combines TRBV28 with TRBJ1-2, with no clear D. V lost 6 bases to trimming and J lost 2 bases, with 10 bases between them. The CDR3 is 13 amino acids. Germline values: CDR1 MDHEN, CDR2 SYDVKM. The CDR3: CASSLLRNYGYTF. In DNA, the CDR3 is TGTGCCAGCAGCCTTCTGAGGAACTATGGCTACACCTTC.

CDR3 sequence: CASSYGTDYGYTF. The CDR3 nucleotides are TGTGCCAGCAGTTATGGGACAGACTATGGCTACACCTTC. The J gene is TRBJ1-2, the V gene TRBV6-5, with TRBD1 matching 7 bases. In germline, CDR1 is MNHEY, CDR2 SVGAGI. CDR3 length: 13 amino acids. V was pared by 3 bases and J by 3 bases, with 1 base of the junction left unmatched.

This clone appeared once. The genes are TRBV5-4 and TRBJ1-2, with a weak D call TRBD1 (5 bases). V was pared by 0 bases and J by 5 bases, with 8 bases between. CDR1 SGHNT and CDR2 YYREEE come from the germline V gene (reference sequence). This CDR3 has 13 amino acids. The CDR3: CASSLGRAYGYTF. CDR3 in DNA: TGTGCCAGCAGCTTGGGCAGGGCGTATGGCTACACCTTC.

This clone showed up just once. The V call is TRBV5-4, the J call TRBJ2-7; D gene unclear. V was clipped by 4 bases and J by 2 bases, with 16 bases between them. The CDR3 extends over 15 amino acids. Germline V CDR1 and CDR2: SGHNT, YYREEE (reference sequence). In DNA, the CDR3 is TGTGCCAGCAGCCTCCGTGAGAGTGAGACCTACGAGCAGTACTTC. Translation: CASSLRESETYEQYF.

The chain couples TRBV6-6 to TRBJ2-3; D is possibly TRBD1 or TRBD2 (5 bases each). CDR3 length equals 11 residues. The germline CDR1 and CDR2 sequences are MNHNY and SVGAGI (reference sequence). Trimming shortened V by 9 bases and J by 2 bases, and 6 bases separated the two germline ends. The CDR3 coding sequence is TGTGCCAGTGGGACCACAGATACGCAGTATTTT. This encodes CASGTTDTQYF.

The chain employs TRBV28 and TRBJ2-7; 7 nucleotides align to TRBD2. Germline CDR1 MDHEN, CDR2 SYDVKM. The CDR3 totals 14 residues. V lost 5 bases, J lost 6 bases, and 10 bases stayed unmatched. DNA of the CDR3: TGTGCCAGCAGTGGGGATCAAGCGGGGTTCGAGCAGTACTTC. This codes for CASSGDQAGFEQYF. Supplemented by reference TRBV28 and TRBJ2-7, the full variable domain reads DVKVTQSSRYLVKRTGEKVFLECVQDMDHENMFWYRQDPGLGLRLIYFSYDVKMKEKGDIPEGYSVSREKKERFSLILESASTNQTSMYLCASSGDQAGFEQYFGPGTRLTVT.

The rearrangement links TRBV7-9 to TRBJ2-1, with D uncertain. V gave up 11 bases and J gave up 3 bases, with 8 bases separating them. This CDR3 has 11 residues. Looked up from germline, CDR1 is SEHNR and CDR2 is FQNEAQ (reference sequence). The DNA of the CDR3 is TGTGCCCTTGAGAGCTACAATGAGCAGTTCTTC. It encodes CALESYNEQFF. The complete variable domain, with remaining parts taken from reference TRBV7-9 and TRBJ2-1, reads DTGVSQNPRHKITKRGQNVTFRCDPISEHNRLYWYRQTLGQGPEFLTYFQNEAQLEKSRLLSDRFSAERPKGSFSTLEIQRTEQGDSAMYLCALESYNEQFFGPGTRLTVL.